The T cell receptor (beta chain) described here comes from a study of Graves' ophthalmopathy and Graves' hyperthyroidism. A note on this clonotype: Its antigen is still unknown.

Scientists amplified the TCR beta CDR3 regions from RNA transcripts. HTBI primers primed a first-round RT-PCR, and a second-round multiplex PCR followed. TCRdb itself ran the multiplex PCR reads through MiXCR, one entry per CDR3 protein. This repertoire shows about 620,000 distinct CDR3 sequences, 22% found once; its top ten account for 7.1%. Study conclusions and caveats: Its predictions of ophthalmopathy progression gave the model almost 71% sensitivity and about 72% specificity. The blood repertoire also included most expanded thyroid clonotypes above 0.001 frequency.

The clonotype was recovered from a woman aged 18-29 years with stable Graves' hyperthyroidism. Some clones in this sample may be carry-over from other donors' samples. The sequenced sample consisted of peripheral blood.

The DNA of the CDR3 is TGTGCCAGCAGTTACTCCTCTTTGGCGGGTGGTTCTGAGACCCAGTACTTC. This gives the protein CASSYSSLAGGSETQYF. The V call is TRBV6-5, the J call TRBJ2-5, with D tentatively TRBD2 (5 bases). This CDR3 is 17 amino acids long. Between the trimmed V and J ends, which lost 0 bases and 5 bases, there was a span of 19 bases. Germline assignment: CDR1 MNHEY and CDR2 SVGAGI.